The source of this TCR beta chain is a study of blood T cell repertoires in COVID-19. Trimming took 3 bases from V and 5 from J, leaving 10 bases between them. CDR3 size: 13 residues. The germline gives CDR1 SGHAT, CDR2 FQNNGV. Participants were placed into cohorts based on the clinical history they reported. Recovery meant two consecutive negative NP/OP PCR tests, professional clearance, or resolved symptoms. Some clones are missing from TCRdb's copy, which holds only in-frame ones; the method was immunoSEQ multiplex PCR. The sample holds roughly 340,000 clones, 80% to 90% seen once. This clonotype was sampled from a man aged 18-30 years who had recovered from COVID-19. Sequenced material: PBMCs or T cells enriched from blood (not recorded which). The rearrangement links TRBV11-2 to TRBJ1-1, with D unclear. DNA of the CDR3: TGTGCCAGCAGCTTTAATGAGGGTACTGAAGCTTTCTTT. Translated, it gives CASSFNEGTEAFF. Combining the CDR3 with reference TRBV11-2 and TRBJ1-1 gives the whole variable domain EAGVAQSPRYKIIEKRQSVAFWCNPISGHATLYWYQQILGQGPKLLIQFQNNGVVDDSQLPKDRFSAERLKGVDSTLKIQPAKLEDSAVYLCASSFNEGTEAFFGQGTRLTVV.